Each of the 15 T cell receptor beta chains below was sequenced from the same sample in a study of blood T cell repertoires in COVID-19. This table comes from immunoSEQ multiplex PCR, and its TCRdb copy is limited to in-frame clones, with some not included. The table lists about 250,000 clones, around 79% of them singletons. The sample taken for sequencing was peripheral blood. These receptors came from a woman older than 75 with acute or convalescent COVID-19.

V usage is TRBV13 and J usage is TRBJ2-3; 8 nucleotides agree with TRBD1. Germline V gene sequence: CDR1 PRHDT, CDR2 FYEKMQ (reference sequence). This CDR3 has 16 amino acids. With 3 bases clipped from V and 5 bases from J, the junction kept 10 bases outside the gene matches. The CDR3 region is CASSFMSGRGQDTQYF. CDR3 nucleotides: TGTGCCAGCAGCTTCATGAGTGGCAGGGGGCAAGATACGCAGTATTTT.

J is TRBJ1-2 and V is TRBV12-2; the D segment call TRBD1 is taken from the table without a DNA check. TRBV12-2 is shown as a pseudogene. There are 17 residues in the CDR3. Here the CDR3 DNA reads TGTGCAAGTCGCGAAGCCACTAACCACCACAGGCCACCTGGCTACACCTTC. It encodes CASREATNHHRPPGYTF.

The genes are TRBV5-6 and TRBJ1-5, with D perhaps TRBD1 (6 bases). The CDR3 covers 14 residues. V lost 4 bases and J 3 bases, leaving 11 bases between the germline ends. The V gene's germline CDR1 is SGHDT and CDR2 YYEEEE. In DNA, the CDR3 is TGTGCCAGCAGCGCCGGGACATTCAATCAGCCCCAGCATTTT. Protein: CASSAGTFNQPQHF.

This clone has at least ten counts. The V gene is TRBV9, the J gene TRBJ1-1; D is unclear. Germline lookup yields CDR1 SGDLS and CDR2 YYNGEE. CDR3 length: 13 residues. V lost 3 bases to trimming and J lost 0 bases, with 6 bases between them. The CDR3 loop reads CASSGQMNTEAFF. The CDR3 nucleotides read TGTGCCAGCAGCGGACAAATGAACACTGAAGCTTTCTTT.

This clone has just one count. This chain joins TRBV7-8 and TRBJ2-3; a possible D gene is TRBD1 (6 bases). V lost 6 bases to trimming and J lost 2 bases, with 21 bases between them. Germline V lookup: CDR1 SGHVS, CDR2 FQNEAQ. CDR3 length equals 17 residues. The DNA of the CDR3 is TGTGCCAGCAGACGATCTAGCATGGGGGCGCACACAGATACGCAGTATTTT. Translation gives CASRRSSMGAHTDTQYF. Full variable domain (outside the CDR3, taken from reference TRBV7-8 and TRBJ2-3): GAGVSQSPRYKVAKRGQDVALRCDPISGHVSLFWYQQALGQGPEFLTYFQNEAQLDKSGLPSDRFFAERPEGSVSTLKIQRTQQEDSAVYLCASRRSSMGAHTDTQYFGPGTRLTVL.

CDR3 in amino acids: CASSQGQLRDWKAGELFF. The CDR3 DNA reads TGTGCCAGCAGCCAAGGCCAGCTCCGGGACTGGAAAGCCGGGGAGCTGTTTTTT. The chain is built from TRBV3-1 (or the pseudogene TRBV3-2) and TRBJ2-2, with D possibly being TRBD2 (6 bases). CDR1 is LGHDT and CDR2 is YNNKEL in the germline V gene (reference sequence). This CDR3 has 18 amino acids. V dropped 1 base and J dropped 6 bases, with 21 bases sitting between them.

This clone was seen only a few times. This chain links TRBV6-6 with TRBJ2-1; 12 bases match TRBD2. The CDR3 length is 17 residues. The trim removed 5 bases at V and 10 bases at J, leaving 15 bases unmatched. In germline, CDR1 is MNHNY, CDR2 SVGAGI (reference sequence). The CDR3 bases are TGTGCCAGCAGTCGGAGACTAGCGGGAGTTGGGGCGAAGGAGCAGTTCTTC. Translation gives CASSRRLAGVGAKEQFF.

The chain is built from TRBV7-9 and TRBJ2-3; 7 bases map to TRBD2. The germline CDR1 and CDR2 sequences are SEHNR and FQNEAQ (reference sequence). The CDR3 covers 17 residues. V shed 4 bases and J 2 bases; nucleotides not matched to a gene: 12. CDR3 protein: CASSSYQKAGDTDTQYF. The CDR3 DNA is TGTGCCAGCAGCTCATACCAAAAGGCGGGAGACACAGATACGCAGTATTTT.

CDR3: CASSERLNRGVDTQYF. The CDR3 DNA follows: TGTGCCAGCAGTGAAAGGCTGAACAGGGGAGTGGATACGCAGTATTTT. This chain joins TRBV6-1 and TRBJ2-3; TRBD1 agrees at 7 bases. The V gene's germline CDR1 is MNHNS and CDR2 SASEGT. The V and J ends lost 2 bases and 6 bases, in that order; junction bases with no gene match: 11. The length of the CDR3 is 16 residues.

The rearrangement links TRBV6-5 to TRBJ2-1; D is ambiguous. The V gene lost 2 bases and the J gene lost 4 bases, with 6 bases spanning the gap. The CDR3 has 13 residues. Germline-derived CDR1 and CDR2 are MNHEY and SVGAGI. CDR3 nucleotide sequence: TGTGCCAGCAGTTACAGGCGGTACAATGAGCAGTTCTTC. Translated, it gives CASSYRRYNEQFF.

This clone was recorded only once. The chain carries TRBV6-6 and TRBJ1-3, with unresolved D. Germline CDR1 MNHNY, CDR2 SVGAGI (reference sequence). Trimming removed 8 bases from V and 0 bases from J, with 17 bases in between. There are 16 residues in the CDR3. The CDR3 loop is CASVPGGTISGNTIYF. The CDR3 DNA sequence: TGTGCCAGCGTCCCGGGAGGCACCATCTCTGGAAACACCATATATTTT.

This chain joins TRBV2 and TRBJ2-7, with D tentatively TRBD1 (5 bases). V lost 6 bases and J lost 3, with 9 bases in between. CDR3 length: 12 amino acids. Germline V lookup: CDR1 SNHLY, CDR2 FYNNEI. The CDR3 DNA reads as TGTGCCAGCAGGCGACAGAGCTACGAGCAGTACTTC. It is translated as CASRRQSYEQYF.

The chain links TRBV25-1 to TRBJ1-4; D not resolved. V shed 3 bases and J shed 4 bases, with 9 bases lying between them. Germline V gene sequence: CDR1 MGHDK, CDR2 SYGVNS. The CDR3 length is 14 residues. The CDR3 loop reads CASSEGSYNEKLFF. The DNA for the CDR3 is TGTGCCAGCAGTGAGGGGAGCTATAATGAAAAACTGTTTTTT.

This clone was found once. The chain uses TRBV3-1 (or the pseudogene TRBV3-2) and TRBJ2-4; weak D call: TRBD2 (6 bases). This CDR3 has 13 amino acids. Germline CDR1 reads LGHDT; CDR2 reads YNNKEL (reference sequence). V lost 4 bases, J lost 5 bases, and 9 bases lay in between. The CDR3: CASSRTGENIQYF. In nucleotides, the CDR3 is TGTGCCAGCAGCCGGACGGGGGAAAACATTCAGTACTTC.

This clone has just a few counts. The chain combines TRBV9 with TRBJ2-1, with TRBD2 identical over 10 bases. CDR1 is SGDLS and CDR2 is YYNGEE in the germline V gene. Trimming took 4 bases from V and 1 from J; bases not matched to a gene: 2. There are 15 residues in the CDR3. The CDR3 region has the DNA TGTGCCAGCAGCCCGACTAGCGGGTCCTACAATGAGCAGTTCTTC. It codes for CASSPTSGSYNEQFF.